This T cell receptor beta chain was identified during a study of cytotoxic CD8 clonotypes in ibrutinib-treated CLL. Germline CDR1 ENHRY, CDR2 SYGVKD. With 9 bases removed from V and 0 bases from J, the gap between germline ends came to 10 bases. The CDR3 spans 13 residues. A single count supports this clone. Clones were read by immunoSEQ multiplex PCR, and TCRdb kept only the in-frame ones, dropping some. Of approximately 300,000 clones in the sample, around four fifths were seen once. The sample in question was PBMCs, obtained before ibrutinib treatment. The origin of this receptor is a human donor with chronic lymphocytic leukemia. The gene calls are TRBV10-3 and TRBJ2-3, with a possible D match to TRBD2 (5 bases). The CDR3 bases are TGTGCCATGAGGACTTTTAGCACAGATACGCAGTATTTT. Protein: CAMRTFSTDTQYF.